This T cell receptor beta chain stems from a study of T cell repertoires in cytomegalovirus infection. At the level of the study: Carrying CMV and the relevant HLA type showed in public TCR beta signatures.

General study findings and limits: The ex vivo response was dominated by HLA-C-restricted CMV-specific TCR beta clonotypes.

The CDR3 is made up of 16 amino acids. Trimming took 4 bases from V and 7 from J, leaving 21 bases between them. Germline V gene lookup returns CDR1 SGHNT and CDR2 YYREEE (reference sequence). With regard to this clonotype: Its matching antigen is unknown.

Each CDR3 protein is one row after TCRdb ran MiXCR on the reads. In the table there are roughly 280,000 distinct CDR3 sequences, roughly an eighth of which are singletons. Sequencing input: PBMCs. V and J are TRBV5-4 and TRBJ2-1, with D maybe TRBD2 (7 bases). The sequence was collected from a human donor in good health (CMV status not recorded). Some clones in this sample may be carry-over from other donors' samples. The CDR3 region has the DNA TGTGCCAGCAGCCCCACTGGAAGGGGGGGAGAGAATGAGCAGTTCTTC. It specifies CASSPTGRGGENEQFF.